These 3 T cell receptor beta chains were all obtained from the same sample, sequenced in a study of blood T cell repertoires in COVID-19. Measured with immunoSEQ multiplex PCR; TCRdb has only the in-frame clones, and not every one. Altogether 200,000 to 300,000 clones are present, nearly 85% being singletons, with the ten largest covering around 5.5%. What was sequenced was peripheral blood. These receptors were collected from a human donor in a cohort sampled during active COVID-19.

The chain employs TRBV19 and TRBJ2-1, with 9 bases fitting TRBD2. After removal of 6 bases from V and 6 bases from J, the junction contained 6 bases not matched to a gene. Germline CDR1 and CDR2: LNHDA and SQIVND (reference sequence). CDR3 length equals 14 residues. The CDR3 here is CASRNGTSFNEQFF. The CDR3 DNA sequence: TGTGCCAGTAGAAATGGGACTAGCTTCAATGAGCAGTTCTTC.

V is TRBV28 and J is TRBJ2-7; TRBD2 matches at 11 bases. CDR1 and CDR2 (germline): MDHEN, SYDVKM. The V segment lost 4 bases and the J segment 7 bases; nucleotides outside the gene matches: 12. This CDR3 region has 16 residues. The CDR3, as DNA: TGTGCCAGCAGTTCCCTGACTAGCGGGATTCAATGGGAGCAGTACTTC. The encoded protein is CASSSLTSGIQWEQYF.

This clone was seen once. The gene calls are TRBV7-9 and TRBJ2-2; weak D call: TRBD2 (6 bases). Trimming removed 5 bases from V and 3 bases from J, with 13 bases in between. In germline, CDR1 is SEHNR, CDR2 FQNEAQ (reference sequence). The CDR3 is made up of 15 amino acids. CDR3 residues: CASSPGTSYTGELFF. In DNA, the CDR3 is TGTGCCAGCAGCCCTGGGACTTCCTACACCGGGGAGCTGTTTTTT.